This T cell receptor beta chain was recovered during a study of blood T cell repertoires in COVID-19. In the study overall: Material from acute and convalescent COVID-19 was sourced from the United States, Italy and Spain. PBMCs, B-cell-depleted T cells, or T cells were the source of the cDNA or gDNA that made up the material.

Recovered status applied to Cohort 3 donors who had two consecutive negative PCRs. It also applied to those with clearance or with symptom resolution. Germline CDR1 reads LGHDT; CDR2 reads YNNKEL (reference sequence). V was trimmed by 0 bases and J by 0 bases, leaving 9 bases between them. This CDR3 is built from 16 residues. Clones were read by immunoSEQ multiplex PCR, and TCRdb kept only the in-frame ones, dropping some. The table shows a few hundred thousand clones, with roughly 80% occurring only once. The origin of this receptor is a woman between 50 and 59 years old who had recovered from COVID-19. Sequenced material: PBMCs or T cells enriched from blood (not recorded which). The rearrangement joins TRBV3-1 (or the pseudogene TRBV3-2) to TRBJ1-5, with D maybe TRBD1 (5 bases). CDR3 in DNA: TGTGCCAGCAGCCAAGATTTGACAGTTAGCAATCAGCCCCAGCATTTT. This gives the protein CASSQDLTVSNQPQHF.